This T cell receptor beta chain was obtained from a study of beta chain features in type 1 diabetes. The entirety of the isolated RNA underwent reverse transcription, so expressed TCRB transcripts were sequenced. Some clones are missing from TCRdb's copy, which holds only in-frame ones; the method was immunoSEQ multiplex PCR. The sample includes around 250,000 clones, about 23% of them seen just once. On average, the one heparinised blood draw given by each donor was about 100 mL. Notes on the study in general: Researchers report that Type 1 diabetes patients had moderately but significantly shorter TCRB CDR3s across all four CD4+ subsets.

For this clone: Its antigen is not identified.

V was shortened by 0 bases and J by 6 bases, with 13 bases between the two germline ends. CDR1 is SGDLS, CDR2 YYNGEE, per germline. This CDR3 has 14 residues. Material: naive CD4+ T cells from blood. This TCR was recovered from a woman younger than 45 with type 1 diabetes. The chain combines TRBV9 with TRBJ2-7, with a tentative D call TRBD1 (5 bases). CDR3 DNA sequence: TGTGCCAGCAGCGTAGGTGTCCAGGGTGGCGAGCAGTACTTC. This sequence encodes CASSVGVQGGEQYF.